Below, one T cell receptor (beta chain) is given with its context. TCRdb's table, derived via immunoSEQ multiplex PCR, lists solely in-frame clones and lacks some. This sample carries just over 300,000 clones, over 75% of them seen once, and the ten largest clones take around a tenth. The data originate from a study of blood T cell repertoires in COVID-19. Per germline, CDR1 KGHSH and CDR2 LQKENI. The CDR3 sequence is 14 residues long. V gave up 0 bases and J gave up 6 bases, with 9 bases separating them. The sequence came from a woman aged 40 to 55 who had recovered from COVID-19. Material for sequencing was PBMCs or T cells enriched from blood (not recorded which). V usage is TRBV18 and J usage is TRBJ2-1, with a tentative D call TRBD1 (6 bases). The CDR3, as DNA: TGTGCCAGCTCACCACCGACAGGACTCAATGAGCAGTTCTTC. Its translation: CASSPPTGLNEQFF. The full variable domain, in which reference TRBV18 and TRBJ2-1 provide the parts outside the CDR3, is NAGVMQNPRHLVRRRGQEARLRCSPMKGHSHVYWYRQLPEEGLKFMVYLQKENIIDESGMPKERFSAEFPKEGPSILRIQQVVRGDSAAYFCASSPPTGLNEQFFGPGTRLTVL.